The 26 T cell receptor beta chains below were found in one sample sequenced in a study of cytomegalovirus exposure and HLA in healthy donors. A multiplex PCR was run with 60 Vbeta primers and 13 Jbeta primers. Data came from immunoSEQ multiplex PCR; TCRdb stores just in-frame clones and leaves some out. The sample lists around 150,000 clones, 77% seen once, with around 3% in the top ten. Sequenced material: PBMCs. The receptors originated from a woman in her forties in good health and CMV-seropositive.

The J gene is TRBJ1-4, the V gene TRBV6-6, with TRBD1 identical over 7 bases. This CDR3 has 15 amino acids. CDR1 is MNHNY and CDR2 is SVGAGI in the germline V gene (reference sequence). Losses at the gene ends were 6 bases for V and 0 bases for J; bases not matched to a gene: 4. CDR3 nucleotide sequence: TGTGCCAGCAGGGATACAGGGGCAACTAATGAAAAACTGTTTTTT. This translates into CASRDTGATNEKLFF.

This clone is a singleton in its sample. The V gene is TRBV4-2, the J gene TRBJ2-5; 7 bases are a match to TRBD2. Germline V gene sequence: CDR1 LGHNA, CDR2 YNFKEQ. This CDR3 comprises 15 residues. J was trimmed by 1 base and V by 0 bases; bases with no gene match: 2. This CDR3 is CASSQDTSAQETQYF. The CDR3 nucleotides read TGTGCCAGCAGCCAAGATACTAGCGCCCAAGAGACCCAGTACTTC.

The chain is built from TRBV5-6 and TRBJ2-6; D is uncertain. Germline V gene data show CDR1 as SGHDT and CDR2 as YYEEEE. The V end was cut by 4 bases, the J end by 0 bases, with 8 bases between. The CDR3 totals 15 residues. CDR3 DNA: TGTGCCAGCAGCCGAGACATCTCTGGGGCCAACGTCCTGACTTTC. This encodes CASSRDISGANVLTF.

The chain carries TRBV5-1 and TRBJ2-5, with 9 nucleotides matching TRBD2. V was pared by 4 bases and J by 5 bases, with 6 bases of the junction left unmatched. CDR1 is SGHRS and CDR2 is YFSETQ in the germline V gene. The CDR3 is 14 amino acids. The CDR3 spells CASSNSGSGETQYF. The CDR3 coding sequence is TGCGCCAGCAGCAATAGCGGGAGTGGGGAGACCCAGTACTTC.

The chain has TRBV6-1 and TRBJ2-2; 10 bases line up with TRBD2. Germline V lookup: CDR1 MNHNS, CDR2 SASEGT. There are 14 residues in the CDR3. V was clipped by 7 bases and J by 7 bases; unmatched bases: 6. The CDR3 here is CASNLAGALGELFF. CDR3 in DNA: TGTGCCAGCAATCTAGCGGGAGCGCTCGGGGAGCTGTTTTTT.

The DNA for the CDR3 is TGTGCCAGCAGCTACGGGAGCTCTAAAACTGAAGCTTTCTTT. This encodes CASSYGSSKTEAFF. This chain connects TRBV5-6 to TRBJ1-1, with unresolved D. Trimming pared 3 bases from V and 5 bases from J, leaving 14 bases between. Germline lookup yields CDR1 SGHDT and CDR2 YYEEEE. The CDR3 has 14 residues.

V is TRBV19 and J is TRBJ2-2, with 8 bases fitting TRBD2. With 6 bases clipped from V and 3 bases from J, the junction kept 6 bases outside the gene matches. CDR1 and CDR2 from the germline V gene are LNHDA and SQIVND (reference sequence). The CDR3 has 15 residues. For the CDR3, the DNA is TGTGCCAGTAGATATAGCGGGGAGGACACCGGGGAGCTGTTTTTT. As protein: CASRYSGEDTGELFF.

The chain couples TRBV9 to TRBJ1-5, with a possible D match to TRBD1 (5 bases). CDR1 is SGDLS and CDR2 is YYNGEE in the germline V gene. CDR3 size: 13 residues. Trimming shortened V by 4 bases and J by 5 bases, and 10 bases separated the two germline ends. The CDR3 sequence: CASSLTGDQPQHF. The DNA of the CDR3 is TGTGCCAGCAGCCTAACGGGGGATCAGCCCCAGCATTTT.

This rearrangement joins TRBV5-1 to TRBJ2-5; unclear D gene. This CDR3 comprises 14 residues. Germline V gene sequence: CDR1 SGHRS, CDR2 YFSETQ. V was pared by 0 bases and J by 4 bases, with 10 bases between. The CDR3 sequence is CASSLGQFLETQYF. CDR3 coding DNA: TGCGCCAGCAGCTTGGGGCAGTTCCTAGAGACCCAGTACTTC.

This chain links TRBV7-8 with TRBJ2-7; D remains unclear. Germline V gene data show CDR1 as SGHVS and CDR2 as FQNEAQ. The CDR3 is 16 residues long. V was trimmed by 0 bases and J by 4 bases, leaving 16 bases between them. CDR3: CASSLAAQPQQYEQYF. CDR3 sequence (DNA): TGTGCCAGCAGCTTAGCGGCTCAACCTCAACAGTACGAGCAGTACTTC.

The count of this clone is one. J is TRBJ2-1 and V is TRBV6-5, with D uncertain. The germline gives CDR1 MNHEY, CDR2 SVGAGI. The CDR3 contains 14 residues. The V gene lost 7 bases and the J gene lost 4 bases, with 14 bases spanning the gap. CDR3 sequence (DNA): TGTGCCAGCAAGGTTGACTCCCTTTACAATGAGCAGTTCTTC. Translated, it gives CASKVDSLYNEQFF.

The genes are TRBV5-1 and TRBJ1-4, with 8 bases fitting TRBD1. Germline V gives CDR1 SGHRS, CDR2 YFSETQ. V shed 1 base and J 7 bases; nucleotides not matched to a gene: 6. The CDR3 consists of 15 residues. The CDR3 DNA follows: TGCGCCAGCAGCTTGAGTCAGGGGGCGACTGAAAAACTGTTTTTT. This sequence encodes CASSLSQGATEKLFF.

V gene TRBV28 combines with J gene TRBJ2-7, with 8 bases matching TRBD1. V lost 2 bases and J lost 0; bases outside the gene matches: 6. Germline V gene sequence: CDR1 MDHEN, CDR2 SYDVKM. This CDR3 has 16 residues. The CDR3 here is CASSLLTGGASYEQYF. Written as DNA, the CDR3 is TGTGCCAGCAGTTTACTTACAGGGGGTGCCTCCTACGAGCAGTACTTC.

The genes are TRBV6-5 and TRBJ1-1, with D possibly matching TRBD1 (6 bases). The germline gives CDR1 MNHEY, CDR2 SVGAGI. The CDR3 consists of 13 residues. Trimming removed 7 bases at V and 5 bases at J, with 14 bases between. The CDR3 reads CASIATRGTEAFF. The CDR3 nucleotides are TGTGCCAGCATCGCGACGAGGGGGACTGAAGCTTTCTTT.

The chain is built from TRBV7-9 and TRBJ1-1, with 8 bases lining up with TRBD1. CDR1 and CDR2 (germline): SEHNR, FQNEAQ (reference sequence). V lost 4 bases, J lost 1 base, and 2 bases stayed unmatched. The CDR3 extends over 14 amino acids. Here the CDR3 DNA reads TGTGCCAGCAGCTCTGGGACAGGGAACACTGAAGCTTTCTTT. Its protein is CASSSGTGNTEAFF. The full variable domain, rest sourced from reference TRBV7-9 and TRBJ1-1, is DTGVSQNPRHKITKRGQNVTFRCDPISEHNRLYWYRQTLGQGPEFLTYFQNEAQLEKSRLLSDRFSAERPKGSFSTLEIQRTEQGDSAMYLCASSSGTGNTEAFFGQGTRLTVV.

V is TRBV28 and J is TRBJ2-7; 9 bases fit TRBD1. The trim removed 4 bases at V and 2 bases at J, leaving 12 bases unmatched. Germline CDR1 and CDR2: MDHEN and SYDVKM. The CDR3 extends over 17 amino acids. The CDR3 loop reads CASSSPLSGTGTYEQYF. The DNA for the CDR3 is TGTGCCAGCAGTTCTCCCCTCTCCGGGACAGGGACCTACGAGCAGTACTTC. Variable domain in full (rest from reference TRBV28 and TRBJ2-7): DVKVTQSSRYLVKRTGEKVFLECVQDMDHENMFWYRQDPGLGLRLIYFSYDVKMKEKGDIPEGYSVSREKKERFSLILESASTNQTSMYLCASSSPLSGTGTYEQYFGPGTRLTVT.

This clone showed up just once. J is TRBJ2-1 and V is TRBV5-1, with D hard to call. The CDR3 spans 15 residues. In germline, CDR1 is SGHRS, CDR2 YFSETQ. V was pared by 0 bases and J by 2 bases, with 9 bases between. CDR3 sequence: CASSLDSGPYNEQFF. The CDR3 region has the DNA TGCGCCAGCAGCTTGGACAGTGGCCCCTACAATGAGCAGTTCTTC.

This chain connects TRBV4-1 to TRBJ1-2; 9 bases fit TRBD1. The germline V gene has CDR1 MGHRA and CDR2 YSYEKL. The CDR3 covers 15 residues. Trimming removed 2 bases from V and 6 bases from J; junction bases left unmatched: 7. CDR3 sequence (DNA): TGCGCCAGCAGCCAACTCGGGGACAGGGTCCATGGCTACACCTTC. It encodes CASSQLGDRVHGYTF.

V and J are TRBV6-4 and TRBJ2-2; 12 nucleotides match TRBD1. CDR3 length: 13 amino acids. Germline V gene lookup returns CDR1 MRHNA and CDR2 SNTAGT. CDR3: CPRGQGAVGELFF. The CDR3, as DNA: TGTCCTCGGGGACAGGGGGCCGTCGGGGAGCTGTTTTTT.

V is TRBV27 and J is TRBJ2-4; TRBD2 agrees at 14 bases. Germline CDR1 MNHEY, CDR2 SMNVEV (reference sequence). After removal of 4 bases from V and 9 bases from J, the junction contained 11 bases not matched to a gene. The CDR3 sequence is 17 residues long. The CDR3 bases are TGTGCCAGCAGTTCCCCCTACGGACTAGCGGGGGGCGGCATTCAGTACTTC. This codes for CASSSPYGLAGGGIQYF.

The V gene is TRBV11-3, the J gene TRBJ2-7; possible D gene TRBD2, 5 bases. V was shortened by 3 bases and J by 5 bases, with 14 bases between the two germline ends. Germline V gene data show CDR1 as SGHNT and CDR2 as YENEEA. The CDR3 is made up of 14 amino acids. CDR3: CASSFSSDGDEQYF. The CDR3 DNA reads TGTGCCAGCAGCTTTTCGTCAGACGGGGACGAGCAGTACTTC.

Written as DNA, the CDR3 is TGTGCCAGTAGTACCCGGGTAGCGGGGGGGCTAGAGACCCAGTACTTC. Encoded protein: CASSTRVAGGLETQYF. This chain links TRBV19 with TRBJ2-5; 11 nucleotides align to TRBD2. Germline CDR1 and CDR2: LNHDA and SQIVND (reference sequence). The CDR3 has 16 amino acids. With V trimmed by 4 bases and J by 4 bases, 8 bases remained unmatched.

The rearrangement uses TRBV10-1 and TRBJ2-3; 7 bases agree with TRBD2. This CDR3 is built from 14 residues. Germline V CDR1 and CDR2: WNHNN, SYGVQD (reference sequence). The V and J ends lost 3 bases and 5 bases, in that order; junction bases with no gene match: 5. The CDR3, as DNA: TGCGCCAGCAGTGACCCGGCTAGCGGAGATACGCAGTATTTT. Translation: CASSDPASGDTQYF.

The CDR3 nucleotides read TGTGCCAGCAGCTCTCGAGAGCGGACCTACAATGAGCAGTTCTTC. Its protein product is CASSSRERTYNEQFF. V usage is TRBV11-2 and J usage is TRBJ2-1; perhaps TRBD2 as D (5 bases). This CDR3 spans 15 amino acids. Germline V lookup: CDR1 SGHAT, CDR2 FQNNGV. Trimming cost V 4 bases and J 2 bases, with 12 bases left between them.

The chain uses TRBV27 and TRBJ1-6; 7 bases align to TRBD1. J gave up 14 bases and V 6 bases, and 19 bases lay outside the gene matches. This CDR3 is 16 amino acids long. Germline CDR1 reads MNHEY; CDR2 reads SMNVEV (reference sequence). CDR3 protein: CASRGGGTGDFEALHF. The CDR3 DNA is TGTGCCAGCAGGGGGGGAGGTACAGGGGACTTTGAGGCCCTCCACTTT.

This clone was detected once. V usage is TRBV7-2 and J usage is TRBJ2-5, with a tentative D call TRBD1 (6 bases). The CDR3 is made up of 14 amino acids. The germline CDR1 and CDR2 sequences are SGHTA and FQGNSA. Trimming shortened V by 5 bases and J by 2 bases, and 12 bases separated the two germline ends. CDR3 residues: CASSLNRVQETQYF. CDR3 nucleotide sequence: TGTGCCAGCAGCCTAAACAGGGTTCAAGAGACCCAGTACTTC. Using reference TRBV7-2 and TRBJ2-5 for the parts outside the CDR3, the full variable domain is GAGVSQSPSNKVTEKGKDVELRCDPISGHTALYWYRQSLGQGLEFLIYFQGNSAPDKSGLPSDRFSAERTGGSVSTLTIQRTQQEDSAVYLCASSLNRVQETQYFGPGTRLLVL.